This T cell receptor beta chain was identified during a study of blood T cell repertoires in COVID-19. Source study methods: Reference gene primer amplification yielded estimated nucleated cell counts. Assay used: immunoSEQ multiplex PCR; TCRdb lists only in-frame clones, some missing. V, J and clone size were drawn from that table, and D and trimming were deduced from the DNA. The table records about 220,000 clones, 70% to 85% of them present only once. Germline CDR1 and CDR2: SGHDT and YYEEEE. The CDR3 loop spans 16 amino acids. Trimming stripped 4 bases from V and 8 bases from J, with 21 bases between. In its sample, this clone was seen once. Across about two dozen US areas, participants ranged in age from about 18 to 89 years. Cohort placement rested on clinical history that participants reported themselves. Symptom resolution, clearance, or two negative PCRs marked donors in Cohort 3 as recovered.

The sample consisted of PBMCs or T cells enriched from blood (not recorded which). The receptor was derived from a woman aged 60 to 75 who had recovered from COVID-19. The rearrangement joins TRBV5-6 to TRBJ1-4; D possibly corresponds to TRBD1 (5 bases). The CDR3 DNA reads TGTGCCAGCAGCCGGAGTCAGACAGCGTTCGGGGAAAAACTGTTTTTT. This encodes CASSRSQTAFGEKLFF.